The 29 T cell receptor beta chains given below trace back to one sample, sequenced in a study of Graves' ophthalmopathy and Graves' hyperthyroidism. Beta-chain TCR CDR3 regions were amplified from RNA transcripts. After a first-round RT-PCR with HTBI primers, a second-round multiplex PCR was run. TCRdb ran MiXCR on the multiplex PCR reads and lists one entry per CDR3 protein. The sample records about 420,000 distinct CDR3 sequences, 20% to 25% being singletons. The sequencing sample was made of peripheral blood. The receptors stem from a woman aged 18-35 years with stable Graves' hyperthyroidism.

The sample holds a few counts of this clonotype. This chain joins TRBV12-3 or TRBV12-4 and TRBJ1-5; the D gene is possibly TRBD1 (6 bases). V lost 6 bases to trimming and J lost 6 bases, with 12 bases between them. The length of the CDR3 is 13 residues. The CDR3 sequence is CASSRTDRQPQHF. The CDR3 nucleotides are TGTGCCAGCAGCCGGACAGACCGTCAGCCCCAGCATTTT.

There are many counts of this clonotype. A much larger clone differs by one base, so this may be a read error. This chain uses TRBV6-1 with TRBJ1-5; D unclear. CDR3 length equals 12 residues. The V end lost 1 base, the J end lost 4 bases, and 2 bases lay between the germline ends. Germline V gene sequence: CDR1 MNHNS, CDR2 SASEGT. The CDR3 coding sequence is TGTGCCAGCAGTGAAGGTAATCAGCCCCAGCATTTT. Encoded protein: CASSEGNQPQHF.

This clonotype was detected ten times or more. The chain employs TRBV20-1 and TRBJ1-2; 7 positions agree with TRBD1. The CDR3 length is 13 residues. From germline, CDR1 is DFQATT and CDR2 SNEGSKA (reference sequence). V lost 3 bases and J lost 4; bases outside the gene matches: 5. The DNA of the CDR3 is TGCAGTGCTAGCCCCGACAGGGCCTATGGCTACACCTTC. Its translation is CSASPDRAYGYTF.

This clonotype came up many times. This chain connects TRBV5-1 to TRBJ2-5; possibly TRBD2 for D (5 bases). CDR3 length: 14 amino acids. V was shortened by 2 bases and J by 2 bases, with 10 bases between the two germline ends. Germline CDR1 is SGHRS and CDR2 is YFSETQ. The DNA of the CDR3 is TGCGCCAGCAGCTTCAGAGGGCTACAAGAGACCCAGTACTTC. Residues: CASSFRGLQETQYF. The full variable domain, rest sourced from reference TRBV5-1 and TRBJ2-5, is KAGVTQTPRYLIKTRGQQVTLSCSPISGHRSVSWYQQTPGQGLQFLFEYFSETQRNKGNFPGRFSGRQFSNSRSEMNVSTLELGDSALYLCASSFRGLQETQYFGPGTRLLVL.

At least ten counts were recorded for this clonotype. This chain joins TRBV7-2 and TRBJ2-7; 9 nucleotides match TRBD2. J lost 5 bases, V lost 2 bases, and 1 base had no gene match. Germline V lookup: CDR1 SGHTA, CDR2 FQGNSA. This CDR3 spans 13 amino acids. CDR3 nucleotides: TGTGCCAGCAGCTTACGACTAGCGGACGAGCAGTACTTC. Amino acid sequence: CASSLRLADEQYF.

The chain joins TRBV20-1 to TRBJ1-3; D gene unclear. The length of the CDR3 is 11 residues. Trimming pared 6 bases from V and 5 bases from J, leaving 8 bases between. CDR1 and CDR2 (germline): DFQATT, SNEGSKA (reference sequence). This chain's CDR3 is CSAGGRNTIYF. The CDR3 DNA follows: TGCAGTGCCGGCGGCCGAAACACCATATATTTT.

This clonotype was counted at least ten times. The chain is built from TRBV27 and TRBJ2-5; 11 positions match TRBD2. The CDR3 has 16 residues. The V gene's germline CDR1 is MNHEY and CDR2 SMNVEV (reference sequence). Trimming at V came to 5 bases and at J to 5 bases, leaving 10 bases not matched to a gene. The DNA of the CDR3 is TGTGCCAGCAGTCCGTCGACTAGCGGGAATAGGGAGACCCAGTACTTC. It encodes CASSPSTSGNRETQYF.

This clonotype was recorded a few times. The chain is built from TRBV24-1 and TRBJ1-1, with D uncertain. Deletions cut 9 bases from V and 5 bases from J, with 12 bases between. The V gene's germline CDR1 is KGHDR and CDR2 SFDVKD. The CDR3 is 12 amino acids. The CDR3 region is CATGSAGTEAFF. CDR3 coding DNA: TGTGCCACCGGGAGTGCTGGGACTGAAGCTTTCTTT.

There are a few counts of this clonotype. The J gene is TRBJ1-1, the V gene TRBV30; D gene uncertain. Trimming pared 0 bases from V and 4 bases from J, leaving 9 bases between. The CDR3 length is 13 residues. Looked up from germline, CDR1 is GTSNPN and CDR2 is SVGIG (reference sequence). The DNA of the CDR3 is TGTGCCTGGAGTGTGGTCAGCAGCACTGAAGCTTTCTTT. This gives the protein CAWSVVSSTEAFF.

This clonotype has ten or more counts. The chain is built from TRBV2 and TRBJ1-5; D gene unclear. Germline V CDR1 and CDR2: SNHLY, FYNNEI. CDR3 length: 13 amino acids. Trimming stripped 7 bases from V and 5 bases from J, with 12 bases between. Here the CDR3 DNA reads TGTGCCAGCATGATCAACGGTGATCAGCCCCAGCATTTT. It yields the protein CASMINGDQPQHF.

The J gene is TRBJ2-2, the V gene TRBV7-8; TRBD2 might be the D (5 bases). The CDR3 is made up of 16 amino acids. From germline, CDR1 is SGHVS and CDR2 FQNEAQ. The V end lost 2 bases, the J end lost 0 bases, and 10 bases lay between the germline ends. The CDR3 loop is CASSLRSVANTGELFF. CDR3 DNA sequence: TGTGCCAGCAGCTTACGTAGCGTAGCGAACACCGGGGAGCTGTTTTTT. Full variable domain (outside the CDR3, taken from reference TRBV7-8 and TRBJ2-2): GAGVSQSPRYKVAKRGQDVALRCDPISGHVSLFWYQQALGQGPEFLTYFQNEAQLDKSGLPSDRFFAERPEGSVSTLKIQRTQQEDSAVYLCASSLRSVANTGELFFGEGSRLTVL.

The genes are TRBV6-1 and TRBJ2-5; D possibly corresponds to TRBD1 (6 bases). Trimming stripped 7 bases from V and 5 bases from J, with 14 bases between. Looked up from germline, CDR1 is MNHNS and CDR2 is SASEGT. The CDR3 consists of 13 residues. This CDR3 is CASKAGESETQYF. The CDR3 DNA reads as TGTGCCAGCAAGGCAGGGGAATCGGAGACCCAGTACTTC.

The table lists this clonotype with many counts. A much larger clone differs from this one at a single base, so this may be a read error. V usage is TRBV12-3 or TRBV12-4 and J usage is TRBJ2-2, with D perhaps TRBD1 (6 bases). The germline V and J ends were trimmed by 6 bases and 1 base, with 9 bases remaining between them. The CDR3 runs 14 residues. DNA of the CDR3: TGTGCCAGCAGCAAGGGACAGAACACCGGGGAGCTGTTTTTT. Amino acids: CASSKGQNTGELFF.

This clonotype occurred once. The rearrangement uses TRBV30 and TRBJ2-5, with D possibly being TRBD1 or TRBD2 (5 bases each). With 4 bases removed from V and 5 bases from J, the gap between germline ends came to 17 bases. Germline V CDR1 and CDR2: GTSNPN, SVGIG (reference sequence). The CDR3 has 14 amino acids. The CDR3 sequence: CAWKSGALRETQYF. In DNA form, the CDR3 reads TGTGCCTGGAAGTCCGGGGCGCTACGGGAGACCCAGTACTTC.

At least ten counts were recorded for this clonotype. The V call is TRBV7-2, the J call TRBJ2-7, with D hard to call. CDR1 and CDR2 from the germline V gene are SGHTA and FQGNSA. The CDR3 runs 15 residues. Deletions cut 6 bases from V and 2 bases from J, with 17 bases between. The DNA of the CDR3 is TGTGCCAGCAGAGCTGATTCAGGAGTACCCTACGAGCAGTACTTC. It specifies CASRADSGVPYEQYF.

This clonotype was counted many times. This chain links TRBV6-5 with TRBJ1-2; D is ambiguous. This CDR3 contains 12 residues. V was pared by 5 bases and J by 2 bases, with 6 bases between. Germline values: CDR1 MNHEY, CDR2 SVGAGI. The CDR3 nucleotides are TGTGCCAGCAGTAACAGCAACTATGGCTACACCTTC. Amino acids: CASSNSNYGYTF.

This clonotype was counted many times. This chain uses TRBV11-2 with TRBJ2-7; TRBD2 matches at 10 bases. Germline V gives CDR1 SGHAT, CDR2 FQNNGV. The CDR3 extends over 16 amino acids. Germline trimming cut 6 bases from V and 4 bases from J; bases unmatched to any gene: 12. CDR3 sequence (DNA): TGTGCCAGCAGGTTCACGCCGGGACTAGCGTCGTACGAGCAGTACTTC. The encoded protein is CASRFTPGLASYEQYF. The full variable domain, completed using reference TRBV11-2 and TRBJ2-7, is EAGVAQSPRYKIIEKRQSVAFWCNPISGHATLYWYQQILGQGPKLLIQFQNNGVVDDSQLPKDRFSAERLKGVDSTLKIQPAKLEDSAVYLCASRFTPGLASYEQYFGPGTRLTVT.

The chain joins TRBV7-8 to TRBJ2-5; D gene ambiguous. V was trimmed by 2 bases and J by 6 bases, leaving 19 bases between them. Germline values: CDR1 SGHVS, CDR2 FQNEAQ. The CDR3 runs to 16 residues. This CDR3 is CASSLFVQVVAKTQYF. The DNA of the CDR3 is TGTGCCAGCAGCTTATTCGTTCAAGTAGTTGCGAAGACCCAGTACTTC.

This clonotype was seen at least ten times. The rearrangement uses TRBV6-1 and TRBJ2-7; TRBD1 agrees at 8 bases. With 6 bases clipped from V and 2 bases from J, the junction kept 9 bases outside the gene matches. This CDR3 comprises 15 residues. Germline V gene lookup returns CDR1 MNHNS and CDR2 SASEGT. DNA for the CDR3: TGTGCCAGCAGGCCACAGGGGGTACTTCCCTACGAGCAGTACTTC. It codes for CASRPQGVLPYEQYF.

CDR3 bases: TGTGCCAGCAGGAGGGACCTTAATTCACCCCTCCACTTT. This translates into CASRRDLNSPLHF. The rearrangement joins TRBV2 to TRBJ1-6; D may be TRBD1 (5 bases). Germline CDR1 and CDR2: SNHLY and FYNNEI. Trimming cost V 6 bases and J 6 bases, with 9 bases left between them. The length of the CDR3 is 13 residues.

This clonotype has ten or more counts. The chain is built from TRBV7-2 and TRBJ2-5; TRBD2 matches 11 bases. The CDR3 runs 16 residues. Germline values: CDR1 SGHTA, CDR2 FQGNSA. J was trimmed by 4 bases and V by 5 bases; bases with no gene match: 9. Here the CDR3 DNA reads TGTGCCAGCAGCCCAGTCCTAGCGGGAGGAGGAGAGACCCAGTACTTC. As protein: CASSPVLAGGGETQYF. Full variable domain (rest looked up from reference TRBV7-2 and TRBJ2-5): GAGVSQSPSNKVTEKGKDVELRCDPISGHTALYWYRQSLGQGLEFLIYFQGNSAPDKSGLPSDRFSAERTGGSVSTLTIQRTQQEDSAVYLCASSPVLAGGGETQYFGPGTRLLVL.

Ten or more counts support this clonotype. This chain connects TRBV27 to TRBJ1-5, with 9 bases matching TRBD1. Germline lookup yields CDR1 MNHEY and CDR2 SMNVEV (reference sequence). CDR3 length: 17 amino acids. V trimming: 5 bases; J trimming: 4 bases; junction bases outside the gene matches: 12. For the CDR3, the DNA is TGTGCCAGCAGTCCACGACAGGGGGTTCTTCGGAATCAGCCCCAGCATTTT. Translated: CASSPRQGVLRNQPQHF.

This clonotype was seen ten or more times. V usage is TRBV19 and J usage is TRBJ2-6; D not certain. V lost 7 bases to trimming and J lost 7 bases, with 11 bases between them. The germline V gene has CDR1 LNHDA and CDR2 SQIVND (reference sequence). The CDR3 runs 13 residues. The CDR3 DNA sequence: TGTGCCAGTATTGACGTACTCGCCAACGTCCTGACTTTC. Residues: CASIDVLANVLTF.

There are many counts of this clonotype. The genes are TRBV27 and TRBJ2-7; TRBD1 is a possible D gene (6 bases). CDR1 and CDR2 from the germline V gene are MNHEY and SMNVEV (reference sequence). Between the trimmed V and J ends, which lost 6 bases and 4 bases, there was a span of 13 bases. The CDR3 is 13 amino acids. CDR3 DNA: TGTGCCAGCAGGCCGGACAGCTTATACGAGCAGTACTTC. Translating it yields CASRPDSLYEQYF.

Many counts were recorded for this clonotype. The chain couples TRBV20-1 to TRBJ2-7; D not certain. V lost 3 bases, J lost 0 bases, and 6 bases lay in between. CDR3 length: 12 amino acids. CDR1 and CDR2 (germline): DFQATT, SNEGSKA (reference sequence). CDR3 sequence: CSASPDSYEQYF. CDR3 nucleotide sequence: TGCAGTGCTAGCCCCGACTCCTACGAGCAGTACTTC.

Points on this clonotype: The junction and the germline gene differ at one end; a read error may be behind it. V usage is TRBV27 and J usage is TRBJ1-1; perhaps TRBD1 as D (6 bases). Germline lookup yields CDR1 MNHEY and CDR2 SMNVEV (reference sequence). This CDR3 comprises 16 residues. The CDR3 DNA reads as TGTGCCAGCAGTCGTCACCTCAGGGGCATGAACTCTGAAGCTTTCTTT. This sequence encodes CASSRHLRGMNSEAFF.

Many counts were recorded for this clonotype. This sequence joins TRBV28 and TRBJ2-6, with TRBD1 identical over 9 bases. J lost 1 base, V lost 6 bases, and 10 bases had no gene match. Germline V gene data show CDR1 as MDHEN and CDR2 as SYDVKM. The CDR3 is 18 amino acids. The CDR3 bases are TGTGCCAGCAGCTACAGGGACAGGGTATGGTCTGGGGCCAACGTCCTGACTTTC. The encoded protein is CASSYRDRVWSGANVLTF. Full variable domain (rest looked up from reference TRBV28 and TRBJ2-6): DVKVTQSSRYLVKRTGEKVFLECVQDMDHENMFWYRQDPGLGLRLIYFSYDVKMKEKGDIPEGYSVSREKKERFSLILESASTNQTSMYLCASSYRDRVWSGANVLTFGAGSRLTVL.

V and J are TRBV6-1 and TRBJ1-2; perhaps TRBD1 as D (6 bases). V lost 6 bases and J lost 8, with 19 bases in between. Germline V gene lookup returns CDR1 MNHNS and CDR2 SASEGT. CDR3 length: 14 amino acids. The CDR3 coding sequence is TGTGCCAGCAGATGGACAGAGGGGGTAGGCGGCTACACCTTC. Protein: CASRWTEGVGGYTF.

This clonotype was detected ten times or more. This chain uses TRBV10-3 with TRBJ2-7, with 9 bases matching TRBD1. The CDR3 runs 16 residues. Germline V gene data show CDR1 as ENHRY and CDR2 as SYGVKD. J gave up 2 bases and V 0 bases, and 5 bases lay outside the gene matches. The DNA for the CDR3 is TGTGCCATCAGTGAGTCGGTGACAGGGGGTACCTACGAGCAGTACTTC. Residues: CAISESVTGGTYEQYF.